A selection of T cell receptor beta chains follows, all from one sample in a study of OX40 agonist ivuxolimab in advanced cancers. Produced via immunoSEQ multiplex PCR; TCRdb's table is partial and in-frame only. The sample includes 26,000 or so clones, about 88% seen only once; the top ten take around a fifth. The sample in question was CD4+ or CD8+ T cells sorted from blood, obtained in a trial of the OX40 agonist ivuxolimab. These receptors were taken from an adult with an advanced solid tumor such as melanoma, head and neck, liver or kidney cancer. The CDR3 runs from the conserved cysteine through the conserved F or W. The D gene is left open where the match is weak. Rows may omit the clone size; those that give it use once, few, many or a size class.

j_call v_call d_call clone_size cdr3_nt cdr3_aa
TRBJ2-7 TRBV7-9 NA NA TGTGCCAGCACCTGGTCTTGGCGCAGTTACGAGCAGTACTTC CASTWSWRSYEQYF
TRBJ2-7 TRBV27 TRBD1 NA TGTGCCAGCAGAAACAGGGGGCAATACGAGCAGTACTTC CASRNRGQYEQYF
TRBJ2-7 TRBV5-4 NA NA TGTGCCAGCAGCTTGGTTGGGAGCCCCGGCGGCGAGCAGTACTTC CASSLVGSPGGEQYF
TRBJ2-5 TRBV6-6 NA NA TGTGCCAGCAGTTACTCTCAAGAGACCCAGTACTTC CASSYSQETQYF
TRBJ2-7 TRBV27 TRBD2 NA TGTGCCAGCAGTTTATCAGCGGGAGGATCCCACTCCTACGAGCAGTACTTC CASSLSAGGSHSYEQYF
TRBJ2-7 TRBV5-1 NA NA TGCGCCAGCAAGGTCAGCCCCTACGAGCAGTACTTC CASKVSPYEQYF
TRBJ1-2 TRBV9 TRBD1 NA TGTGCCAGCAGCGTAGGGGGACAGGGGGCCACTCGCTATGGCTACACCTTC CASSVGGQGATRYGYTF
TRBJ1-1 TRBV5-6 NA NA TGTGCCAGCAGCTTGGGGGAGGCTGAAGCTTTCTTT CASSLGEAEAFF
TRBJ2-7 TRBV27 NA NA TGTGCCAGCAGTTTATTGCCCGTCGGGGTCCCCTACGAGCAGTACTTC CASSLLPVGVPYEQYF
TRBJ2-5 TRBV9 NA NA TGTGCCAGCAGCGTAGAAGGCGTAGCTGGGGAGACCCAGTACTTC CASSVEGVAGETQYF
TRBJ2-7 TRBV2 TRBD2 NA TGTGCCAGCAGTGAAGCGCTAGCGGGGGGCGACGAGCAGTACTTC CASSEALAGGDEQYF
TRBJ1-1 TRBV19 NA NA TGTGCCAGTAGTATAGCTCGCACTGAAGCTTTCTTT CASSIARTEAFF
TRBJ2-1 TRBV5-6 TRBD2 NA TGTGCCAGCAGGGTAGCGGGCACCTCCTACAATGAGCAGTTCTTC CASRVAGTSYNEQFF
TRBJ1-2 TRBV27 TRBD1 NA TGTGCCAGCAGTTTCTTGACAGGGACGAGCGGCTATGGCTACACCTTC CASSFLTGTSGYGYTF
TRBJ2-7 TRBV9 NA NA TGTGCCAGCAGCGGGCAGGGAGCCGAGCAGTACTTC CASSGQGAEQYF
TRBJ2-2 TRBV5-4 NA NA TGTGCCAGCAGCACCGGGTACACCGGGGAGCTGTTTTTT CASSTGYTGELFF
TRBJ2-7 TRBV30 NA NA TGTGCCTGGAGTGTATTTCAGGGCGCGAACGAGCAGTACTTC CAWSVFQGANEQYF
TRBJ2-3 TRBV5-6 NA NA TGTGCCAGCAACGGTCTCACAGATACGCAGTATTTT CASNGLTDTQYF
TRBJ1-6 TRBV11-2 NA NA TGTGCCAGCAGCTTACCGGGAACCAATTCACCCCTCCACTTT CASSLPGTNSPLHF
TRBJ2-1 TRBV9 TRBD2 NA TGTGCCAGCAGCGTAGAACCCCCTAGCGGGAGTATGAATGAGCAGTTCTTC CASSVEPPSGSMNEQFF
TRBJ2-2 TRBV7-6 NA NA TGTGCCAGCAGCTTAAGCCGGGACATGCTAGTGAACACCGGGGAGCTGTTTTTT CASSLSRDMLVNTGELFF
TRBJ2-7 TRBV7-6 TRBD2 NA TGTGCCAGCAGCTCTATAGCGGGAGTCGCCCACGAGCAGTACTTC CASSSIAGVAHEQYF
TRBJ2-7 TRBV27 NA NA TGTGCCAGCGCTGCCAGGCTCTCCTACGAGCAGTACTTC CASAARLSYEQYF
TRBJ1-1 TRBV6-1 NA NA TGTGCCAGCAGTTCAACAGGATACGCTTTCTTT CASSSTGYAFF
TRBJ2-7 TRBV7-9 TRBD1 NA TGTGCCAGCAGCTTCGCCCCGGGACAGAGCTCCTACGAGCAGTACTTC CASSFAPGQSSYEQYF
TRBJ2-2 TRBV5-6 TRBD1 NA TGTGCCAGCAGCTCGACCCCCGGGACAGGGGTCTACACCGGGGAGCTGTTTTTT CASSSTPGTGVYTGELFF
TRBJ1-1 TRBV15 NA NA TGTGCCACCAGCAGAGATCGTCGAAGGGGGAACACTGAAGCTTTCTTT CATSRDRRRGNTEAFF
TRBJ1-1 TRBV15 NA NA TGTGCCACCACGCCAGGACTGAACACTGAAGCTTTCTTT CATTPGLNTEAFF
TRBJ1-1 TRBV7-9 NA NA TGTGCCAGCAGCTTATTATCCGGGGTGAACACTGAAGCTTTCTTT CASSLLSGVNTEAFF
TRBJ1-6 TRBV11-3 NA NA TGTGCCAGCAGCTTCGAAACCTATTTCGGGTCACCCCTCCACTTT CASSFETYFGSPLHF
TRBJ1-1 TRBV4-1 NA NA TGCGCCAGCAGCCCCGAGGATGACAGGCCTAGTGATGAAGCTTTCTTT CASSPEDDRPSDEAFF
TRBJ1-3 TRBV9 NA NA TGTGCCAGCAGCGTAGAGGCGAGGGACGGAAACACCATATATTTT CASSVEARDGNTIYF
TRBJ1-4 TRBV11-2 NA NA TGTGCCAGCAGCTTAGATCTCGGAGTAGAAAAACTGTTTTTT CASSLDLGVEKLFF
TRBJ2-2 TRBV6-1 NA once TGTGCCACCAAACGTCCGAACACCGGGGAGCTGTTTTTT CATKRPNTGELFF
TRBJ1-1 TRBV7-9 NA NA TGTGCCAGCAGCTTTAATAATATGATAGAGCTGAACACTGAAGCTTTCTTT CASSFNNMIELNTEAFF
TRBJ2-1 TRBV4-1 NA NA TGCGCCAGCAGCCAAGCGGACTCCTTCACGATCTACAATGAGCAGTTCTTC CASSQADSFTIYNEQFF
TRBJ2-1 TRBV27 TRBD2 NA TGTGCCAGCAGTTCCGGACTAGCGAATGAGCAGTTCTTC CASSSGLANEQFF
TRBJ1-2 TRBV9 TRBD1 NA TGTGCCAGCAGCTCGACAGGGGCAAGGCGTGGCTACACCTTC CASSSTGARRGYTF
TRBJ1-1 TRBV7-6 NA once TGTGCCAGCAGCTTCGGGGAGGGAAACACTGAAGCTTTCTTT CASSFGEGNTEAFF
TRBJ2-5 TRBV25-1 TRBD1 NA TGTGCCAGCAGTGGGGACAGTGGGGAGACCCAGTACTTC CASSGDSGETQYF
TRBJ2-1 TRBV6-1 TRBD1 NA TGTGCCAGCAGTGACCTCCCGGGACAGTACAATGAGCAGTTCTTC CASSDLPGQYNEQFF
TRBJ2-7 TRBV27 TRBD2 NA TGTGCCAGCAGTTTACTAGCGGGAGTCCACGAGCAGTACTTC CASSLLAGVHEQYF
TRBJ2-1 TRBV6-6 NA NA TGTGCCAGCAGTCGGGGGCCCCTCTCCTACAATGAGCAGTTCTTC CASSRGPLSYNEQFF
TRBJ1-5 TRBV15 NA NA TGTGCCACCAGCCCCCTCGGGAGTCAGCCCCAGCATTTT CATSPLGSQPQHF
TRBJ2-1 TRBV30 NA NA TGTGCCTGGAGTGTTGTCCCCGAGCAGTTCTTC CAWSVVPEQFF
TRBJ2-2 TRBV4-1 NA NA TGCGCCAGCAGCCTTGGCGCAGGGGACTGGAACACCGGGGAGCTGTTTTTT CASSLGAGDWNTGELFF
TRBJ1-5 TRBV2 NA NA TGTGCCAGCAGTGAAGTCGACCCAGGGAGGAATCAGCCCCAGCATTTT CASSEVDPGRNQPQHF
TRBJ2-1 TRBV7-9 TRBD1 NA TGTGCCAGCAGCTTAGCGCGGACAGGGGTCGGTCGAAATGAGCAGTTCTTC CASSLARTGVGRNEQFF
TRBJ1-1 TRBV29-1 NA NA TGCAGCGTTGAATGGGGGAACACTGAAGCTTTCTTT CSVEWGNTEAFF
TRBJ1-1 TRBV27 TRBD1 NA TGTGCCACTCGGACCCGGGACAGAATCAACACTGAAGCTTTCTTT CATRTRDRINTEAFF
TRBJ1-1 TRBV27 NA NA TGTGCCAGCAGTCCCCTCCCCGGGGACCTCTACACTGAAGCTTTCTTT CASSPLPGDLYTEAFF
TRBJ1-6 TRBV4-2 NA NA TGTGCCAGCAGCCAACCTGGGGAGGGGTCGGTAAATTCACCCCTCCACTTT CASSQPGEGSVNSPLHF
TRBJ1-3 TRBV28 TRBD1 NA TGTGCCAGCAGTCTATGGACAGGGGCTGGAAACACCATATATTTT CASSLWTGAGNTIYF
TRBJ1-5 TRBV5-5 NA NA TGTGCCAGCATCCAAGGTGTCGATGGCAATCAGCCCCAGCATTTT CASIQGVDGNQPQHF
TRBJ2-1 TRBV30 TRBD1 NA TGTGCCGGGATGGGGACAGCCAGACTCTACAATGAGCAGTTCTTC CAGMGTARLYNEQFF